This TCR beta chain appears in the sequencing data of a study of cytomegalovirus exposure and HLA in healthy donors. Study information: Genotyping of some 400 donors showed that about 84% belonged to the Caucasian-associated ancestry cluster. The study's findings and limits: Presence/absence analysis assumed near-uniform sequencing depth across donors. Earlier analysis found most TCR beta V segments productive about 87% or about 30% of the time. Confirmation was obtained in vitro that a few CMV-associated chains are specific for CMV antigens.

The CDR3 sequence is 15 residues long. V lost 5 bases and J 1 base, leaving 11 bases between the germline ends. Germline V lookup: CDR1 SGHTA, CDR2 FQGNSA. 60 Vbeta and 13 Jbeta primers were used in PCR. Generated by immunoSEQ multiplex PCR, the TCRdb table keeps only in-frame clones and is missing some. The sample holds about 170,000 clones, 73% seen once. With regard to this clone: The target antigen is unknown.

This TCR came from a woman aged 18-29 years in good health and CMV-seropositive. The specimen sequenced was PBMCs. The rearrangement joins TRBV7-2 to TRBJ1-4, with D perhaps matching TRBD1 (5 bases). CDR3 in DNA: TGTGCCAGCAGCCGGGGGGGAGGAACTAATGAAAAACTGTTTTTT. Translation: CASSRGGGTNEKLFF.